A selection of T cell receptor beta chains follows, all from one sample in a study of read filtering for tumor transcriptome and immune sequencing. TCRdb independently ran MiXCR on the reads; one entry per CDR3 protein. Among 14,000 to 15,000 distinct CDR3 sequences listed, 20% were seen once. Sequencing input: a population of CD138-negative cells sorted from bone marrow. The receptor source for this set is a donor at least 40 years old with multiple myeloma. The CDR3 runs from the conserved cysteine through the conserved F or W. The D gene is left open where the match is weak. Clone size is stated in some rows and not others, as once, few, many or a class when expanded.

size,D,J,V,CDR3,DNA
many,TRBD2,TRBJ2-1,TRBV4-2,CASSQPHSGGTYNEQFF,TGTGCCAGCAGCCAACCTCATAGCGGGGGGACTTACAATGAGCAGTTCTTC
many,-,TRBJ2-7,TRBV11-2,CASSSHPTSSHEQYF,TGTGCCAGCAGCTCCCACCCGACTAGTAGCCACGAGCAGTACTTC
many,-,TRBJ2-1,TRBV7-8,CASQTDSYNEQFF,TGTGCCAGCCAGACTGACTCCTACAATGAGCAGTTCTTC
few,-,TRBJ2-5,TRBV4-1,CASSPPEDRETQYF,TGCGCCAGCAGCCCGCCGGAAGATCGAGAGACCCAGTACTTC
many,TRBD1,TRBJ2-5,TRBV29-1,CSVPFRDRQETQYF,TGCAGCGTTCCGTTCCGGGACAGACAAGAGACCCAGTACTTC
few,-,TRBJ2-5,TRBV7-2,CASSLDRRETQYF,TGTGCCAGCAGCTTAGATCGTCGGGAGACCCAGTACTTC
many,TRBD1,TRBJ2-2,TRBV7-2,CASSPRQGLNTGELFF,TGTGCCAGCAGCCCCAGACAGGGGCTGAACACCGGGGAGCTGTTTTTT
many,-,TRBJ1-1,TRBV7-9,CASSPAAAGVTEAFF,TGTGCCAGCAGCCCGGCGGCGGCGGGGGTCACTGAAGCTTTCTTT
many,TRBD2,TRBJ2-5,TRBV20-1,CSARLAEETQYF,TGCAGTGCTAGGCTAGCGGAAGAGACCCAGTACTTC
many,TRBD2,TRBJ2-1,TRBV11-2,CASSLEAGGENEQFF,TGTGCCAGCAGCTTAGAGGCGGGGGGGGAAAATGAGCAGTTCTTC
many,-,TRBJ1-1,TRBV11-3,CASSSLGKGRDTEAFF,TGTGCCAGCAGCTCCCTTGGGAAGGGAAGGGACACTGAAGCTTTCTTT
-,-,TRBJ2-2,TRBV19,CASSAQDTQRHGELFF,TGTGCCAGTAGTGCCCAGGACACTCAGAGGCACGGGGAGCTGTTTTTT
few,-,TRBJ2-2,TRBV6-1,CASRVISGELFF,TGTGCCAGCAGAGTAATCAGCGGGGAGCTGTTTTTT
-,TRBD2,TRBJ2-1,TRBV6-1,CASSEAATSGRGNEQFF,TGTGCCAGCAGTGAAGCGGCAACTAGCGGGAGGGGGAATGAGCAGTTCTTC
many,-,TRBJ1-1,TRBV4-1,CASSRSGREGNTEAFF,TGCGCCAGCAGCCGATCGGGCCGGGAGGGGAACACTGAAGCTTTCTTT
-,-,TRBJ2-5,TRBV10-3,CATQRKGETQYF,TGTGCCACCCAGCGCAAGGGGGAGACCCAGTACTTC
-,-,TRBJ2-5,TRBV7-2,CASSQGGGQETQYF,TGTGCCAGCTCCCAGGGGGGGGGTCAAGAGACCCAGTACTTC
once,-,TRBJ2-2,TRBV6-4,CASSVQGNTGELFF,TGTGCCAGCAGTGTGCAGGGTAACACCGGGGAGCTGTTTTTT
few,TRBD1,TRBJ1-4,TRBV19,CASRNIGQGLATNEKLFF,TGTGCCAGTCGCAATATAGGACAGGGACTTGCAACTAATGAAAAACTGTTTTTT
many,TRBD1,TRBJ2-1,TRBV4-1,CASSQGQTGGEQFF,TGCGCCAGCAGCCAAGGACAAACAGGGGGTGAGCAGTTCTTC
many,-,TRBJ2-3,TRBV5-1,CASSLGSAGGDTQYF,TGCGCCAGCAGCTTGGGTTCAGCTGGGGGAGATACGCAGTATTTT
-,-,TRBJ1-2,TRBV6-2/TRBV6-3,CASSPGTGINYGYTF,TGTGCCAGCAGCCCTGGAACAGGGATTAACTATGGCTACACCTTC
-,-,TRBJ1-4,TRBV6-5,CASRRTATNEKLFF,TGTGCCAGCAGGCGGACAGCAACTAATGAAAAACTGTTTTTT
few,TRBD1,TRBJ2-4,TRBV6-1,CASGVAGTGAFGAKNIQYF,TGTGCCAGCGGAGTCGCCGGGACAGGAGCCTTCGGAGCCAAAAACATTCAGTACTTC
-,-,TRBJ1-2,TRBV7-9,CASSEKVGLDGYTF,TGTGCCAGCAGCGAAAAGGTGGGGCTGGATGGCTACACCTTC
many,-,TRBJ2-2,TRBV7-8,CASSFGMGTGELFF,TGTGCCAGCAGCTTCGGGATGGGCACCGGGGAGCTGTTTTTT
few,TRBD2,TRBJ2-5,TRBV7-9,CASSLAVAGGQETQYF,TGTGCCAGCAGCTTAGCGGTAGCGGGGGGACAAGAGACCCAGTACTTC
-,TRBD2,TRBJ2-1,TRBV6-1,CASSARGRRNEQFF,TGCGCCAGCAGTGCTCGCGGGAGGAGGAATGAGCAGTTCTTC
many,-,TRBJ2-7,TRBV10-2,CASLGFSGYEQYF,TGCGCCAGTCTCGGGTTTTCGGGATACGAGCAGTACTTC
few,-,TRBJ1-6,TRBV7-9,CASSFNNSPLHF,TGTGCCAGCAGCTTTAATAATTCACCCCTCCACTTT
many,-,TRBJ2-7,TRBV6-5,CASSYWDTYEQYF,TGTGCCAGCAGTTACTGGGACACCTACGAGCAGTACTTC
few,-,TRBJ2-5,TRBV6-1,CASSEGVSETQYF,TGTGCCAGCAGTGAAGGAGTGTCAGAGACCCAGTACTTC
-,TRBD1,TRBJ2-7,TRBV7-2,CASSSRRQGHEQYF,TGTGCCAGCAGCTCTAGACGACAGGGCCACGAGCAGTACTTC
-,TRBD2,TRBJ2-1,TRBV4-1,CASSQETGLTYNEQFF,TGCGCCAGCAGCCAAGAAACGGGACTAACCTACAATGAGCAGTTCTTC
once,TRBD1,TRBJ1-1,TRBV20-1,CSARTGGLMNTEAFF,TGCAGTGCTCGGACAGGGGGACTTATGAACACTGAAGCTTTCTTT
-,TRBD2,TRBJ2-1,TRBV7-3,CASSFRLAGNNEQFF,TGTGCCAGCAGCTTCCGACTAGCGGGGAACAATGAGCAGTTCTTC
few,-,TRBJ2-7,TRBV7-2,CASSPSGSSYEQYF,TGTGCCAGCAGCCCCTCCGGGAGCTCTTACGAGCAGTACTTC
many,TRBD2,TRBJ2-1,TRBV7-3,CASSLLAGPGGYNEQFF,TGTGCCAGCAGCTTACTTGCGGGGCCGGGGGGGTACAATGAGCAGTTCTTC
few,-,TRBJ1-1,TRBV5-1,CASSLAGQAEAFF,TGCGCCAGCAGCTTGGCCGGACAAGCTGAAGCTTTCTTT
many,TRBD2,TRBJ2-1,TRBV7-2,CASSRAGALGEQFF,TGTGCCAGCAGCCGAGCGGGGGCCCTCGGTGAGCAGTTCTTC
many,-,TRBJ2-3,TRBV2,CASSGAGRSTDTQYF,TGTGCCAGCAGTGGAGCTGGGAGGAGCACAGATACGCAGTATTTT
few,-,TRBJ1-1,TRBV5-1,CASSPGTIELTEAFF,TGCGCCAGCAGCCCGGGGACGATTGAGCTCACTGAAGCTTTCTTT
-,-,TRBJ2-7,TRBV4-3,CASSQDLSLSYEQYF,TGCGCCAGCAGCCAAGATCTGTCGTTATCCTACGAGCAGTACTTC
-,-,TRBJ2-7,TRBV3-1,CASSQAGTYEQYF,TGTGCCAGCAGCCAGGCAGGGACCTACGAGCAGTACTTC
many,TRBD2,TRBJ2-5,TRBV5-5,CASSLSGLAGGEEYF,TGTGCCAGCAGCTTGTCGGGACTAGCGGGTGGGGAAGAGTACTTC
many,-,TRBJ2-3,TRBV27,CASSLMGPDTQYF,TGTGCCAGCAGTTTAATGGGGCCAGATACGCAGTATTTT
few,-,TRBJ2-1,TRBV7-2,CASHLVFHEQFF,TGTGCCAGCCACCTAGTGTTCCATGAGCAGTTCTTC
-,-,TRBJ2-3,TRBV7-9,CASGGATSDTQYF,TGTGCCAGCGGGGGGGCCACCTCTGATACGCAGTATTTT
-,TRBD2,TRBJ2-2,TRBV12-3/TRBV12-4,CASSIGGSGGALFF,TGTGCCAGCAGTATCGGGGGTAGCGGGGGGGCGTTGTTTTTT
many,TRBD2,TRBJ2-3,TRBV6-5,CASSSSGLADTQYF,TGTGCCAGCAGTTCATCTGGACTAGCAGATACGCAGTATTTT
few,TRBD2,TRBJ2-5,TRBV20-1,CSARGGQGGWLETQYF,TGCAGTGCTAGAGGCGGGCAGGGAGGGTGGTTAGAGACCCAGTACTTC